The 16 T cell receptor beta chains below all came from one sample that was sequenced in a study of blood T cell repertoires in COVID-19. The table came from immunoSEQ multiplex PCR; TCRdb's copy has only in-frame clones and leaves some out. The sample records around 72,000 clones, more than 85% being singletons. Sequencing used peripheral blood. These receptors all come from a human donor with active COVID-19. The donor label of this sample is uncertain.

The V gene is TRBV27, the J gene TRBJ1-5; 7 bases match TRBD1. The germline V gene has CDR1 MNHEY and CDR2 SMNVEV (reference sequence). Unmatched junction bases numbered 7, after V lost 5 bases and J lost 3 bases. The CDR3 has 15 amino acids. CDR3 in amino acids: CASSRTGTVNQPQHF. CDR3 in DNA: TGTGCCAGCAGTCGGACCGGGACAGTCAATCAGCCCCAGCATTTT.

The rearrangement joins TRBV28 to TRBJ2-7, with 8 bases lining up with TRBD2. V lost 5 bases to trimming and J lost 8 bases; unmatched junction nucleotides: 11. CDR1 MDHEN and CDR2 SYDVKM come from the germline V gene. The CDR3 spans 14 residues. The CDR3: CASSTSGMPTKQYF. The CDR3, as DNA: TGTGCCAGCAGTACTAGCGGCATGCCTACGAAGCAGTACTTC.

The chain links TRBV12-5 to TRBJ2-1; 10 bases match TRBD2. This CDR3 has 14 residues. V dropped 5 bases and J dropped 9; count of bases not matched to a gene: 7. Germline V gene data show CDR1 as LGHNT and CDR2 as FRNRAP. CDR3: CASGTSGIFGEQFF. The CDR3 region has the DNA TGTGCTAGTGGTACTAGCGGGATATTTGGTGAGCAGTTCTTC.

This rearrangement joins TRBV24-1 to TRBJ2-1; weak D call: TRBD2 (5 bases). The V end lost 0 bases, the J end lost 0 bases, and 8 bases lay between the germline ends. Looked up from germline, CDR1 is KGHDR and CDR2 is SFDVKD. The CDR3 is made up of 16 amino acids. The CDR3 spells CATSDLVAHSYNEQFF. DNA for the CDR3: TGTGCCACCAGTGATTTGGTAGCGCACTCCTACAATGAGCAGTTCTTC.

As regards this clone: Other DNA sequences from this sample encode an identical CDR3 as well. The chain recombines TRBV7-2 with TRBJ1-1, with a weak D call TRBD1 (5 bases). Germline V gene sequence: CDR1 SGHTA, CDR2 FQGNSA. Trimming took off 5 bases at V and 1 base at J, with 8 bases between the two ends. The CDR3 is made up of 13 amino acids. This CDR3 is CASSLDRNTEAFF. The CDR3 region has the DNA TGTGCCAGCAGCCTCGACAGGAACACTGAAGCTTTCTTT.

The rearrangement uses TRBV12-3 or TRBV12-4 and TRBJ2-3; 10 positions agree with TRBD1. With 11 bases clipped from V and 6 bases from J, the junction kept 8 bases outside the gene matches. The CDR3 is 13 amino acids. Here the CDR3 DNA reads TGTGCCGCCTGGGACAGGGGAAGTGATACGCAGTATTTT. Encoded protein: CAAWDRGSDTQYF.

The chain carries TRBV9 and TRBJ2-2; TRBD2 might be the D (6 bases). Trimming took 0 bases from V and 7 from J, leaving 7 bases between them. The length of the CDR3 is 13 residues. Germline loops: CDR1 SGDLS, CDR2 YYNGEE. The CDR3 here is CASSVAGVGELFF. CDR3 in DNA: TGTGCCAGCAGCGTAGCGGGGGTCGGGGAGCTGTTTTTT.

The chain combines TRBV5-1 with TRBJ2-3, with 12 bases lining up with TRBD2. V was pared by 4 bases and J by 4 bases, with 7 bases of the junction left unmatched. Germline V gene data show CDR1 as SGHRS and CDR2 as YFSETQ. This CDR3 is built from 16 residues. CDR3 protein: CASSHRLAGESDTQYF. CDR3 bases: TGCGCCAGCAGCCACCGACTAGCGGGAGAGTCAGATACGCAGTATTTT.

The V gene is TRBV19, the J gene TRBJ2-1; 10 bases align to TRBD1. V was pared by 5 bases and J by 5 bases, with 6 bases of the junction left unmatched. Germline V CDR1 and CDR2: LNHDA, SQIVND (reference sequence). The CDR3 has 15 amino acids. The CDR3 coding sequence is TGTGCCAGTAGTGTCCTGGGGACAGGGGACAATGAGCAGTTCTTC. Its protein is CASSVLGTGDNEQFF.

The CDR3 DNA reads as TGTGCCACCAGCTGGACTAGCGGAGGGTACAATGAGCAGTTCTTC. It is translated as CATSWTSGGYNEQFF. This chain joins TRBV24-1 and TRBJ2-1, with 10 nucleotides matching TRBD2. The germline V gene has CDR1 KGHDR and CDR2 SFDVKD. CDR3 length: 15 residues. Trimming removed 7 bases from V and 4 bases from J; junction bases left unmatched: 6.

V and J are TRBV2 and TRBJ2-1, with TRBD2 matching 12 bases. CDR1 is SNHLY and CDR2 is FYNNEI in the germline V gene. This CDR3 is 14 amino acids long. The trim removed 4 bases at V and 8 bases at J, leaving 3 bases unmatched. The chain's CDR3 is CASSGTSGIHEQFF. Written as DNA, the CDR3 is TGTGCCAGCAGTGGGACTAGCGGGATTCATGAGCAGTTCTTC.

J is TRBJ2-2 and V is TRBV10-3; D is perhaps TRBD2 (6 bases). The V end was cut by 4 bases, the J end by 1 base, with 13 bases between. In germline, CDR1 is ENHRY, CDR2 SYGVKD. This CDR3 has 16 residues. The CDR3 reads CAISGGVGGNTGELFF. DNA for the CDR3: TGTGCCATCAGTGGAGGGGTCGGGGGGAACACCGGGGAGCTGTTTTTT.

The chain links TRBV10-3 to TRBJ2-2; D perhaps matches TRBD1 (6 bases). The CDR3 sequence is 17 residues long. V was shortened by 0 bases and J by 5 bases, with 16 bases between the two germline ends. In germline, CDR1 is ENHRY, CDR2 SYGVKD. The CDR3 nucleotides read TGTGCCATCAGTGAGTCTTTTGGCAGGGGATGGACCGGGGAGCTGTTTTTT. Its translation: CAISESFGRGWTGELFF.

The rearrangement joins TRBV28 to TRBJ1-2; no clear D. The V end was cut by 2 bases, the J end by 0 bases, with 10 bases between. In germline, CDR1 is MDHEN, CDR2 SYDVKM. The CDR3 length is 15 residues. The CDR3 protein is CASSLRQVANYGYTF. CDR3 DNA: TGTGCCAGCAGTTTAAGGCAGGTAGCTAACTATGGCTACACCTTC.

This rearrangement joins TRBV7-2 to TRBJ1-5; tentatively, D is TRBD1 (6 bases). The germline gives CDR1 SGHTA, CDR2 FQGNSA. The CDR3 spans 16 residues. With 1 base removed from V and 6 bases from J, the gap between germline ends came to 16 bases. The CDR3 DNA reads TGTGCCAGCAGCTTAGTGGGTGGGGGCGCGATTCAGCCCCAGCATTTT. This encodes CASSLVGGGAIQPQHF.

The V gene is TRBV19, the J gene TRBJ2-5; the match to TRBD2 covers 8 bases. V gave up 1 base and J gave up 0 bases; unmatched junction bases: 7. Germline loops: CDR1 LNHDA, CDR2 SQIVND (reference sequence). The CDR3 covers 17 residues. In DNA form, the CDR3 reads TGTGCCAGTAGTATAGTCCTTAATAGCGGGAACCAAGAGACCCAGTACTTC. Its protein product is CASSIVLNSGNQETQYF. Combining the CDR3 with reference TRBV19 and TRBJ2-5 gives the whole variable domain DGGITQSPKYLFRKEGQNVTLSCEQNLNHDAMYWYRQDPGQGLRLIYYSQIVNDFQKGDIAEGYSVSREKKESFPLTVTSAQKNPTAFYLCASSIVLNSGNQETQYFGPGTRLLVL.